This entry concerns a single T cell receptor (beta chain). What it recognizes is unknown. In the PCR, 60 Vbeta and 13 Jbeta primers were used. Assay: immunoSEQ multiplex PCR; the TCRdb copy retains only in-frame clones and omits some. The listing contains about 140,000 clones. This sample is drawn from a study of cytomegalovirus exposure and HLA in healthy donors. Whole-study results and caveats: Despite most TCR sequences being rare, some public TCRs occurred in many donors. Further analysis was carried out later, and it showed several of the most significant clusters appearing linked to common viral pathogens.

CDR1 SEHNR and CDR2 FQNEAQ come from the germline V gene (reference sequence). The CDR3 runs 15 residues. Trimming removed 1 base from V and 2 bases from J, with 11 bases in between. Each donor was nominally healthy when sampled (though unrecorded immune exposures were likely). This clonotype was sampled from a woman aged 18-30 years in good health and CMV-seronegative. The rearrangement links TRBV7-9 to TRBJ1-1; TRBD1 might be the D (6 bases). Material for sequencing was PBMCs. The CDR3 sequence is CASSLVEGVNTEAFF. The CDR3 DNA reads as TGTGCCAGCAGCTTAGTAGAGGGGGTCAACACTGAAGCTTTCTTT.